What follows is one T cell receptor beta chain and its context. Its antigen is unknown. The CDR3 sequence is 13 residues long. Germline CDR1 is GTSNPN and CDR2 is SVGIG (reference sequence). V dropped 3 bases and J dropped 4 bases, with 12 bases sitting between them. In the source study's methods: Junction-only sequences produced by ImmunoSEQ had no quality scores, so filtering differed. The method was immunoSEQ multiplex PCR; TCRdb's version includes in-frame clones alone and lacks a portion of them. That table furnishes V, J and clone size, whereas the DNA furnished D and trimming. The sample consists of millions of clones, 90% to 95% of them appearing once. Donors included only healthy HIV-negative adults lacking recent acute infections or vaccinations. Donors comprised only Caucasian adults living in Nashville, Tennessee. The sample originates from a study of shared clonotypes between healthy human individuals. Overall study findings and caveats: Sampling covered nothing but blood. Tissue TCR repertoires likely differ from those found in blood.

This chain connects TRBV30 to TRBJ1-1; TRBD1 might be the D (6 bases). This receptor was identified in a man aged 18 to 35 in good health. Sequencing was done on a sample of naive CD4+ T cells sorted from blood. Subset specified: CD45RA+ positively selected. The CDR3, as DNA: TGTGCCTGGAGCGAACAGGGCTCCACTGAAGCTTTCTTT. Translation: CAWSEQGSTEAFF. Combining the CDR3 with reference TRBV30 and TRBJ1-1 gives the whole variable domain SQTIHQWPATLVQPVGSPLSLECTVEGTSNPNLYWYRQAAGRGLQLLFYSVGIGQISSEVPQNLSASRPQDRQFILSSKKLLLSDSGFYLCAWSEQGSTEAFFGQGTRLTVV.